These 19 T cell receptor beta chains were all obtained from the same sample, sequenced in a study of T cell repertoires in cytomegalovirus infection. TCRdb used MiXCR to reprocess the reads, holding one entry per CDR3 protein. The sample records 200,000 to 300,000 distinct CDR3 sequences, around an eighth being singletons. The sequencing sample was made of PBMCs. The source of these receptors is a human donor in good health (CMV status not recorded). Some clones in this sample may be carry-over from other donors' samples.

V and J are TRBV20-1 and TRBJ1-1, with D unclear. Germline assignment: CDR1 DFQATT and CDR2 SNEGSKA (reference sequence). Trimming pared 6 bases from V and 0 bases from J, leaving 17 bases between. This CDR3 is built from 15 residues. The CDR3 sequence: CSAQRGSKVNTEAFF. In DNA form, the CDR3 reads TGCAGTGCCCAGAGAGGTTCAAAGGTGAACACTGAAGCTTTCTTT.

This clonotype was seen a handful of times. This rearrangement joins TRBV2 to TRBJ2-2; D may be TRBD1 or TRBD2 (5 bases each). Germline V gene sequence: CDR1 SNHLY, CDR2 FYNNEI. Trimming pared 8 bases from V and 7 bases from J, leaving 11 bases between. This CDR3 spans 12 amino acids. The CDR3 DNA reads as TGTGCCAGCGTTTTGAGGGGCGGGGAGCTGTTTTTT. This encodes CASVLRGGELFF.

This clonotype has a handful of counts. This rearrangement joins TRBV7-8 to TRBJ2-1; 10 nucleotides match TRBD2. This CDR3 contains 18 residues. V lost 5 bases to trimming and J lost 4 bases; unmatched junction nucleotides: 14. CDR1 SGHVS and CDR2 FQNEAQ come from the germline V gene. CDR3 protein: CASSLLIVGTSVYNEQFF. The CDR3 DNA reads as TGTGCCAGCAGCCTACTAATTGTGGGGACTAGCGTGTACAATGAGCAGTTCTTC.

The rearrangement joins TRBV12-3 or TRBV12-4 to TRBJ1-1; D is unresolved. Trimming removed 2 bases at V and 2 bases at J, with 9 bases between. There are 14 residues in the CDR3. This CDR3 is CASSLRTPNTEAFF. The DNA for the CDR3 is TGTGCCAGCAGTTTACGCACCCCCAACACTGAAGCTTTCTTT.

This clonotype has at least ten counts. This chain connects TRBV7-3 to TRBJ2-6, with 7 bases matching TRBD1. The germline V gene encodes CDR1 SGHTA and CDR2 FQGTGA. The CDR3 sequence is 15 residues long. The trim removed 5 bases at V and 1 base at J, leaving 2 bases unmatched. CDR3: CASSTDRSGANVLTF. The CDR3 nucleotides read TGTGCCAGCAGCACGGACAGGTCTGGGGCCAACGTCCTGACTTTC.

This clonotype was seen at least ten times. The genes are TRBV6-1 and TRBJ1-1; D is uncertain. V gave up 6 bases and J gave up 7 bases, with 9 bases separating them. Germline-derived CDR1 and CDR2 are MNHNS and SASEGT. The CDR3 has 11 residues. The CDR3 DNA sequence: TGTGCCAGCAGCTCTGCCCTTGAAGCTTTCTTT. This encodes CASSSALEAFF.

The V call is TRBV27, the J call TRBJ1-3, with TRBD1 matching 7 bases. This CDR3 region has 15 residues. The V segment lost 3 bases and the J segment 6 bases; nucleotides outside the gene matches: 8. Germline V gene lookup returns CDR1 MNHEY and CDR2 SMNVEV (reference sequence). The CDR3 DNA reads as TGTGCCAGCAGTTTGCACAGGGGACCGGAAAACACCATATATTTT. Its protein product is CASSLHRGPENTIYF.

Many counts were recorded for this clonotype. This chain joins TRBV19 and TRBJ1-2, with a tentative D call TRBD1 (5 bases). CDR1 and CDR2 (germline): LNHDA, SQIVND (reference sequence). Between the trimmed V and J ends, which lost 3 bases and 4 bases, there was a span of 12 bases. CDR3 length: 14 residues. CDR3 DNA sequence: TGTGCCAGTAGTATGGATAGGGGACCCTATGGCTACACCTTC. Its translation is CASSMDRGPYGYTF.

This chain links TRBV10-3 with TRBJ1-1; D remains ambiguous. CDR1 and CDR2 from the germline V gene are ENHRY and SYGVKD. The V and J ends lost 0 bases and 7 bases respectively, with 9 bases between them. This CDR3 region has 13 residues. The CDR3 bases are TGTGCCATCAGTGAGTCGACCGCCGATGAAGCTTTCTTT. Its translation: CAISESTADEAFF.

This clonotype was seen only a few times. CDR3 in DNA: TGCAGTGCTTCCATTCGACAGGTTTATGGCTACACCTTC. This sequence encodes CSASIRQVYGYTF. The genes are TRBV20-1 and TRBJ1-2; maybe TRBD1 (6 bases). The germline CDR1 and CDR2 sequences are DFQATT and SNEGSKA (reference sequence). The CDR3 is made up of 13 amino acids. Trimming stripped 5 bases from V and 5 bases from J, with 15 bases between.

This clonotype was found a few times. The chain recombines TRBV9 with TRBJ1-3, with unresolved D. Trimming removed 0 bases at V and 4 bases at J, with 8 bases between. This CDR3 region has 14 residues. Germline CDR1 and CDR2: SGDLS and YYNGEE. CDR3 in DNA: TGTGCCAGCAGCGTAGACCCTTTCGGAAACACCATATATTTT. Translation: CASSVDPFGNTIYF.

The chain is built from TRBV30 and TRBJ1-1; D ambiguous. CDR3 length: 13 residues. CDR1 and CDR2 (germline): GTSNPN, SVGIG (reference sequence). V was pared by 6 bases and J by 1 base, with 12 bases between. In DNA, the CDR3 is TGTGCCTGCGGGCAGGACCGGAACACTGAAGCTTTCTTT. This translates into CACGQDRNTEAFF. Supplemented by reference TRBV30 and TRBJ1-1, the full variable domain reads SQTIHQWPATLVQPVGSPLSLECTVEGTSNPNLYWYRQAAGRGLQLLFYSVGIGQISSEVPQNLSASRPQDRQFILSSKKLLLSDSGFYLCACGQDRNTEAFFGQGTRLTVV.

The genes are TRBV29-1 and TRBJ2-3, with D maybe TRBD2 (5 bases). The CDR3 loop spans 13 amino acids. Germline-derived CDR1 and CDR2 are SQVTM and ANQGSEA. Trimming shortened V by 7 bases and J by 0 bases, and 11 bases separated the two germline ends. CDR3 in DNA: TGCAGCGGGAGGTCCGGGAGCACAGATACGCAGTATTTT. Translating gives CSGRSGSTDTQYF.

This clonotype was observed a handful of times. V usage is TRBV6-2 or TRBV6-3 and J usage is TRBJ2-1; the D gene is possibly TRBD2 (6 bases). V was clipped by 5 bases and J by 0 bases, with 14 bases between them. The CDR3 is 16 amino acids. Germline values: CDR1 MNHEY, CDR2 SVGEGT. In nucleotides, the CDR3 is TGTGCCAGCAGTGGACTCGCGGGAAACTCCTACAATGAGCAGTTCTTC. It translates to CASSGLAGNSYNEQFF.

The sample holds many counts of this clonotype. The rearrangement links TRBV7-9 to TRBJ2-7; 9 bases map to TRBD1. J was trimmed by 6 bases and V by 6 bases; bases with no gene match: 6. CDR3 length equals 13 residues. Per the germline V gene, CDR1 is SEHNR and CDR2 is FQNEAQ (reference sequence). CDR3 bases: TGTGCCAGCAGTCGGACAGGGGATGTCGAGCAGTACTTC. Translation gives CASSRTGDVEQYF.

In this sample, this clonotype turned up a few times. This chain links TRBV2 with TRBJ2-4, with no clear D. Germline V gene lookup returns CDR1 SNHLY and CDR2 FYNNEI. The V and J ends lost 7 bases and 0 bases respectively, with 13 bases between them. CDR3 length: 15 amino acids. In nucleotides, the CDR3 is TGTGCCAGCATGGTATGGACCCTAGCCAAAAACATTCAGTACTTC. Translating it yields CASMVWTLAKNIQYF.

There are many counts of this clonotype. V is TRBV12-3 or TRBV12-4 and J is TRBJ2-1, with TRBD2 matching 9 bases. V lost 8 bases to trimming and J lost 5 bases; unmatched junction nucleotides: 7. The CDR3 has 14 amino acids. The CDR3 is CASLSGSRDNEQFF. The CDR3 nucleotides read TGTGCCAGCCTTAGCGGGAGTAGAGACAATGAGCAGTTCTTC.

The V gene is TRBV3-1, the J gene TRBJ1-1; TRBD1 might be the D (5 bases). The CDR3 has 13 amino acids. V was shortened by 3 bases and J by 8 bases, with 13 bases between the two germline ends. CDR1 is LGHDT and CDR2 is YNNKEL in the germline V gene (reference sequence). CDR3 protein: CASSQMGGVEAFF. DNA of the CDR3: TGTGCCAGCAGCCAGATGGGGGGGGTAGAAGCTTTCTTT.

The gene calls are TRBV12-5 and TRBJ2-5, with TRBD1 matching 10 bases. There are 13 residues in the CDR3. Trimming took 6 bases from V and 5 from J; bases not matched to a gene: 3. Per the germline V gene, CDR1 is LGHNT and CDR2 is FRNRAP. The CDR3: CASGRGQGETQYF. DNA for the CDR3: TGTGCTAGTGGCCGGGGACAGGGGGAGACCCAGTACTTC.